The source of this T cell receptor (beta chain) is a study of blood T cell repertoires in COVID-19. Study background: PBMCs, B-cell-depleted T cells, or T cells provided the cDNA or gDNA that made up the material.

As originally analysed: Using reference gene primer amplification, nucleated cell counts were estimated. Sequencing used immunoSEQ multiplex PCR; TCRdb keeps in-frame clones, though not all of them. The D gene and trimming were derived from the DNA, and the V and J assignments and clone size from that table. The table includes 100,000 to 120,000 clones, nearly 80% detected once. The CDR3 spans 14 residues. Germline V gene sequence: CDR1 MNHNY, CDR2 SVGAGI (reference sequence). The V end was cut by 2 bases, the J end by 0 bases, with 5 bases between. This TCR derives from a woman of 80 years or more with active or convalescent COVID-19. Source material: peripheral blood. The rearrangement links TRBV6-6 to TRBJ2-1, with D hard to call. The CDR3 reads CASSYGSSYNEQFF. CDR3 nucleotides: TGTGCCAGCAGTTACGGCAGCTCCTACAATGAGCAGTTCTTC.